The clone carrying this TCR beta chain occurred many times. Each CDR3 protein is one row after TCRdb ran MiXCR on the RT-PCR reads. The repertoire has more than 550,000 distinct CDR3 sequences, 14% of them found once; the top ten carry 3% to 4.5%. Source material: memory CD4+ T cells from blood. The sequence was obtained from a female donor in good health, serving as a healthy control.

Written as DNA, the CDR3 is TGTGCCAGCAGTCCCTACTTTCTCGCCGCCGAAGAGACCCAGTACTTC. Amino acids: CASSPYFLAAEETQYF. This chain links TRBV12-3 or TRBV12-4 with TRBJ2-5; D unclear. Between the trimmed V and J ends, which lost 5 bases and 3 bases, there was a span of 19 bases. CDR3 length equals 16 residues.